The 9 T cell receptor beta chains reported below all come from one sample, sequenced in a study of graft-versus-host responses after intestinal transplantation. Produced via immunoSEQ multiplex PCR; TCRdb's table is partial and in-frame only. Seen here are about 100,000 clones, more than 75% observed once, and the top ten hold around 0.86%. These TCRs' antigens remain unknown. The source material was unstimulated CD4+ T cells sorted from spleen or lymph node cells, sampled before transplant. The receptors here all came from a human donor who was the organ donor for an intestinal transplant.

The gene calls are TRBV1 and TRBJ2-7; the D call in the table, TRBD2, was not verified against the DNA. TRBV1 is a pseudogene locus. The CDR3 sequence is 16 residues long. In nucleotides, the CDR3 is TGCACCAGCAGCCAACGACTAGCGGGAACGACCTACGAGCAGTACTTC. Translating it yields CTSSQRLAGTTYEQYF.

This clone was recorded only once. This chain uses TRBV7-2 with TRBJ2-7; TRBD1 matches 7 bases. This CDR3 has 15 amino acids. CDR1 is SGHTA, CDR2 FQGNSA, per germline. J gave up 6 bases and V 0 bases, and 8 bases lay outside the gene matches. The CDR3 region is CASSLAPGQRAEQYF. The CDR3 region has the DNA TGTGCCAGCAGCTTAGCTCCGGGACAGAGGGCCGAGCAGTACTTC.

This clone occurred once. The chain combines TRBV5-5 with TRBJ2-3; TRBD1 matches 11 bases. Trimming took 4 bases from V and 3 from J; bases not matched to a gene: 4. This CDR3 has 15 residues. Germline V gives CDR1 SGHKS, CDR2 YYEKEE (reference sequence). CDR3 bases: TGTGCCAGCAGCCGCGGACAGGGGGCAACAGATACGCAGTATTTT. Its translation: CASSRGQGATDTQYF.

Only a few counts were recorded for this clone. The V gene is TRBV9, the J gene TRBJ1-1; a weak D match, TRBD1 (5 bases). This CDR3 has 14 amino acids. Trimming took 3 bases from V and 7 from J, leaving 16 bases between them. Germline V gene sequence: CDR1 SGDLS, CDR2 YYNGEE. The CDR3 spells CASSERPGVREAFF. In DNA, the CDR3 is TGTGCCAGCAGCGAGAGACCGGGGGTCCGTGAAGCTTTCTTT.

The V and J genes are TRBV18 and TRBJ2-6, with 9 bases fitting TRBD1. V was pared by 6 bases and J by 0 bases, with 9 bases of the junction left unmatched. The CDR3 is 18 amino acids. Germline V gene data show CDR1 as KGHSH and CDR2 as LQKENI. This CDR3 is CASSRQTGGTSGANVLTF. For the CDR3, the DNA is TGTGCCAGCTCCCGACAGACAGGGGGGACCTCTGGGGCCAACGTCCTGACTTTC. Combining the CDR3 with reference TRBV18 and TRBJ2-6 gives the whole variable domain NAGVMQNPRHLVRRRGQEARLRCSPMKGHSHVYWYRQLPEEGLKFMVYLQKENIIDESGMPKERFSAEFPKEGPSILRIQQVVRGDSAAYFCASSRQTGGTSGANVLTFGAGSRLTVL.

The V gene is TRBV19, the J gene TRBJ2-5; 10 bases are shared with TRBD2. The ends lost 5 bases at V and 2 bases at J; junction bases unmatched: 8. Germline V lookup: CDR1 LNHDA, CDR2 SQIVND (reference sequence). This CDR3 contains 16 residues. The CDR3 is CASSERTTSGQETQYF. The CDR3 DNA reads TGTGCCAGTAGTGAGCGTACGACTAGCGGGCAAGAGACCCAGTACTTC.

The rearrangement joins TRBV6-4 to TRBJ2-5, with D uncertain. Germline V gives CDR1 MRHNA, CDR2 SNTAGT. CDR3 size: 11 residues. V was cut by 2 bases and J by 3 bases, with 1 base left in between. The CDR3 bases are TGTGCCAGCAGTGACGAAGAGACCCAGTACTTC. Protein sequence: CASSDEETQYF.

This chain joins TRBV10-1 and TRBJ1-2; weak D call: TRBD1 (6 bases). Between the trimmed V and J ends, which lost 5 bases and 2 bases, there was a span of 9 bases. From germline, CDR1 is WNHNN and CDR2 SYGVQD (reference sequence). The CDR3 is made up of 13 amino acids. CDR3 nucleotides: TGCGCCAGCAGTCCGGACAGAAACTATGGCTACACCTTC. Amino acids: CASSPDRNYGYTF.

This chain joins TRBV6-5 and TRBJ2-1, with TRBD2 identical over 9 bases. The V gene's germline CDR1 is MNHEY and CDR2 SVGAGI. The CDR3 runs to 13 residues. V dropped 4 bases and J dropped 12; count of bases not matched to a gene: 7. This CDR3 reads CASSFTRAGGQFF. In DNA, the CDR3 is TGTGCCAGCAGTTTCACCCGAGCGGGGGGGCAGTTCTTC.